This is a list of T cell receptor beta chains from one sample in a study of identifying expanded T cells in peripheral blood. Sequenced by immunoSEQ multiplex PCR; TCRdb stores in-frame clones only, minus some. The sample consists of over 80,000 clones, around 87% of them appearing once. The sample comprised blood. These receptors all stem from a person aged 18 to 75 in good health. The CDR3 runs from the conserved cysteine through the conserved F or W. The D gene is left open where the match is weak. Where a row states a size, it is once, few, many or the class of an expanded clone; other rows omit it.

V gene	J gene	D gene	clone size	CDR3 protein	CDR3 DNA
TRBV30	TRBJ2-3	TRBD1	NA	CARDRALTDTQYF	TGTGCTCGGGACAGGGCACTCACAGATACGCAGTATTTT
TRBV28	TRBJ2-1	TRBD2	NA	CASSSPFGTSGDSYNEQFF	TGTGCCAGCAGTTCTCCATTCGGGACTAGCGGCGACTCCTACAATGAGCAGTTCTTC
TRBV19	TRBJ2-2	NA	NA	CATTRIRNTGELFF	TGTGCCACTACCAGAATACGGAACACCGGGGAGCTGTTTTTT
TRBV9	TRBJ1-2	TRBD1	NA	CASSIGQGVRGYTF	TGTGCCAGCAGCATCGGACAGGGGGTGAGAGGCTACACCTTC
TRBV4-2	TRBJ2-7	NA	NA	CASSQSATYEQYF	TGTGCCAGCAGCCAATCCGCCACCTACGAGCAGTACTTC
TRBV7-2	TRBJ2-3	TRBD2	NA	CASSLDAGGQITQYF	TGTGCCAGCAGCTTAGACGCGGGGGGGCAGATAACGCAGTATTTT
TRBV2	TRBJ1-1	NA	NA	CASRALQGRYTEAFF	TGTGCCAGCAGAGCACTACAGGGACGGTACACTGAAGCTTTCTTT
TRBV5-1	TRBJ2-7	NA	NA	CASSLVVGESYEQYF	TGCGCCAGCAGCTTGGTCGTAGGGGAGTCCTACGAGCAGTACTTC
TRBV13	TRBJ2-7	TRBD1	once	CASSAQGVTYEQYF	TGTGCCAGCAGCGCCCAGGGGGTAACCTACGAGCAGTACTTC
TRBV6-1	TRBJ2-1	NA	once	CASREGTRIPYSDEQFF	TGTGCCAGCAGGGAAGGAACTAGGATCCCATACAGCGATGAGCAGTTCTTC
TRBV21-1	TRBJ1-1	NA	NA	CASSKWLRVGEAFF	TGTGCCAGCAGCAAATGGTTGCGAGTGGGTGAAGCTTTCTTT
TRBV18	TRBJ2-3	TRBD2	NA	CASSPGGISTDTQYF	TGTGCCAGCTCACCGGGGGGGATTAGCACAGATACGCAGTATTTT
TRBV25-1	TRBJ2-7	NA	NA	CASRGKDDYEQYF	TGTGCCAGCAGGGGTAAAGATGACTACGAGCAGTACTTC
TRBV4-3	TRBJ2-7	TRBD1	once	CASSPGTGTTDEQYF	TGCGCCAGCAGCCCTGGGACAGGGACTACTGACGAGCAGTACTTC
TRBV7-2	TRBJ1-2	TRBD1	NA	CASSLAPRGRDGYTF	TGTGCCAGCAGCTTAGCGCCGAGGGGGCGCGATGGCTACACCTTC
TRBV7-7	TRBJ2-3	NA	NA	CASSSGPGYGTDTQYF	TGTGCCAGCAGCTCAGGACCGGGCTACGGCACAGATACGCAGTATTTT
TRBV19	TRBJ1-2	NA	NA	CASSTWAGSVTNYGYTF	TGTGCCAGTAGTACGTGGGCGGGCTCGGTCACTAACTATGGCTACACCTTC
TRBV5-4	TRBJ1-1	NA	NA	CASSLAGFGLNTEAFF	TGTGCCAGCAGCTTGGCGGGGTTTGGGCTTAACACTGAAGCTTTCTTT
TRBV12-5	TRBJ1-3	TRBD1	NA	CASGLSDFATGASGNTIYF	TGTGCTAGTGGTTTGTCCGACTTCGCCACAGGGGCCTCTGGAAACACCATATATTTT
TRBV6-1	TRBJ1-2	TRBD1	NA	CASSSGTGDGYTF	TGTGCCAGCAGCTCGGGTACAGGGGATGGCTACACCTTC
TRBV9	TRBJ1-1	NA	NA	CASSVGGETEAFF	TGTGCCAGCAGCGTAGGCGGGGAGACTGAAGCTTTCTTT
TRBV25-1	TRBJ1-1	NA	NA	CASSESGGRTEAFF	TGTGCCAGCAGTGAATCGGGGGGGCGCACTGAAGCTTTCTTT
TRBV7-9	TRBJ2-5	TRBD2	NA	CASSRSLAGIQETQYF	TGTGCCAGCAGCCGATCCCTAGCGGGAATCCAAGAGACCCAGTACTTC
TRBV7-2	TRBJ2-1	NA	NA	CASSRSGASYNEQFF	TGTGCCAGCAGCCGGTCCGGAGCGAGCTACAATGAGCAGTTCTTC
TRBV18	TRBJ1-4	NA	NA	CASSPDRSLEKLFF	TGTGCCAGCTCACCTGACAGGTCCCTTGAAAAACTGTTTTTT
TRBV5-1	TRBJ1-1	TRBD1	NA	CASGTDLMNTEAFF	TGCGCCAGCGGGACAGATCTAATGAACACTGAAGCTTTCTTT